What follows are 31 T cell receptor beta chains derived from one specimen sequenced in a study of T cell changes during pregnancy in multiple sclerosis. Only in-frame clones appear in the TCRdb table, and some are missing; sequencing was by immunoSEQ multiplex PCR. In the table there are some 60,000 clones, 80% to 95% of which are singletons. The source material was peripheral blood, sampled in the first trimester of pregnancy. The source of these receptors is a female donor with multiple sclerosis, enrolled in a pregnancy study.

This chain joins TRBV6-6 and TRBJ1-1, with 7 bases lining up with TRBD1. Germline CDR1 is MNHNY and CDR2 is SVGAGI (reference sequence). Trimming took 7 bases from V and 4 from J; bases not matched to a gene: 12. The CDR3 covers 15 residues. The CDR3, as DNA: TGTGCCAGCACCACCCGGGACAGCTGGAGCACTGAAGCTTTCTTT. Translated, it gives CASTTRDSWSTEAFF.

The count of this clone is one. The chain is built from TRBV5-6 and TRBJ2-2; 8 nucleotides agree with TRBD1. The CDR3 extends over 16 amino acids. The germline CDR1 and CDR2 sequences are SGHDT and YYEEEE. V gave up 0 bases and J gave up 7 bases; unmatched junction bases: 8. The DNA for the CDR3 is TGTGCCAGCAGCTTGGGACAGGGGAGACGGGGCGGGGAGCTGTTTTTT. Protein: CASSLGQGRRGGELFF.

J is TRBJ2-2 and V is TRBV11-3; a weak D match, TRBD2 (5 bases). Germline V gene data show CDR1 as SGHNT and CDR2 as YENEEA. CDR3 size: 14 residues. Trimming left V 8 bases short and J 5 bases short, with 15 bases between. The CDR3 nucleotides read TGTGCCAGCCGCCCGGAACCGGGGACCGGGGAGCTGTTTTTT. Encoded protein: CASRPEPGTGELFF.

The chain couples TRBV7-2 to TRBJ1-2; 7 bases agree with TRBD1. This CDR3 region has 13 residues. With V trimmed by 3 bases and J by 8 bases, 6 bases remained unmatched. CDR1 SGHTA and CDR2 FQGNSA come from the germline V gene. Here the CDR3 DNA reads TGTGCCAGCAGCTTGCTCCACAGGGGCGGCTACACCTTC. It encodes CASSLLHRGGYTF.

The chain is built from TRBV5-1 and TRBJ2-1; the D gene is possibly TRBD2 (6 bases). The CDR3 has 13 amino acids. V was clipped by 9 bases and J by 2 bases, with 12 bases between them. In germline, CDR1 is SGHRS, CDR2 YFSETQ. CDR3 nucleotide sequence: TGCGCCACCACCCCGGGAGCCTACAATGAGCAGTTCTTC. This sequence encodes CATTPGAYNEQFF.

This clone was counted a single time. The chain uses TRBV5-4 and TRBJ1-1; a weak D match, TRBD1 (6 bases). The germline V and J ends were trimmed by 4 bases and 5 bases, with 18 bases remaining between them. The CDR3 covers 15 residues. Looked up from germline, CDR1 is SGHNT and CDR2 is YYREEE (reference sequence). The CDR3 bases are TGTGCCAGCAGCCACCCCCGGGACACGAGGACTGAAGCTTTCTTT. Encoded protein: CASSHPRDTRTEAFF.

CDR3 sequence (DNA): TGTGCCAGCAGCCCGACAGGGTACGAGCAGTACTTC. Residues: CASSPTGYEQYF. The genes are TRBV11-1 and TRBJ2-7; 7 positions match TRBD1. The germline gives CDR1 SGHAT, CDR2 FQDESV (reference sequence). This CDR3 has 12 residues. Unmatched junction bases numbered 2, after V lost 5 bases and J lost 4 bases.

V is TRBV4-2 and J is TRBJ1-1; TRBD1 is a possible D gene (6 bases). This CDR3 is 15 amino acids long. The ends were cut back, 3 bases at V and 5 bases at J, with 16 bases in the middle. CDR1 LGHNA and CDR2 YNFKEQ come from the germline V gene. CDR3 sequence (DNA): TGTGCCAGCAGCCAGGACGGGGGGGCTCTGACTGAAGCTTTCTTT. Translation: CASSQDGGALTEAFF.

The rearrangement uses TRBV7-2 and TRBJ2-3; 11 bases are shared with TRBD2. Germline values: CDR1 SGHTA, CDR2 FQGNSA. This CDR3 contains 16 residues. V dropped 2 bases and J dropped 1; count of bases not matched to a gene: 2. CDR3 coding DNA: TGTGCCAGCAGCTTATTAGCGGGGGGGGGCACAGATACGCAGTATTTT. Amino acid sequence: CASSLLAGGGTDTQYF.

The chain couples TRBV9 to TRBJ1-2, with D perhaps matching TRBD1 (5 bases). The germline CDR1 and CDR2 sequences are SGDLS and YYNGEE. The CDR3 runs 13 residues. V gave up 2 bases and J gave up 6 bases, with 11 bases separating them. CDR3 in DNA: TGTGCCAGCAGCGTTGGGAGGGGCGATGGCTACACCTTC. As protein: CASSVGRGDGYTF.

V and J are TRBV7-6 and TRBJ2-1; 9 nucleotides agree with TRBD2. Trimming cost V 3 bases and J 0 bases; bases outside gene matches: 3. Germline values: CDR1 SGHVS, CDR2 FNYEAQ. This CDR3 is built from 16 residues. As DNA, the CDR3 is TGTGCCAGCAGCTTGCGGGGGGGCCGCTCCTACAATGAGCAGTTCTTC. Amino acid sequence: CASSLRGGRSYNEQFF.

This clone was detected once. One junction end disagrees with the germline gene, perhaps due to a read error. The V call is TRBV25-1, the J call TRBJ2-6; 8 nucleotides agree with TRBD2. The CDR3 totals 16 residues. CDR1 is MGHDK, CDR2 SYGVNS, per germline. The CDR3 sequence is CASSPPGGSGANVLTF. The CDR3 DNA reads TGTGCCAGCAGTCCCCCGGGGGGGTCTGGAGCCAACGTCCTGACTTTC.

The rearrangement uses TRBV18 and TRBJ2-7; 13 bases match TRBD2. CDR3 size: 15 residues. Germline assignment: CDR1 KGHSH and CDR2 LQKENI. V lost 6 bases and J lost 7; bases outside the gene matches: 9. This CDR3 is CASSPGTSGEKEQYF. As DNA, the CDR3 is TGTGCCAGCTCGCCGGGGACTAGCGGGGAGAAAGAGCAGTACTTC.

The gene calls are TRBV27 and TRBJ1-2; D is unclear. The CDR3 has 15 residues. Trimming removed 1 base at V and 6 bases at J, with 15 bases between. CDR1 and CDR2 from the germline V gene are MNHEY and SMNVEV (reference sequence). Here the CDR3 DNA reads TGTGCCAGCAGTTTATGGGGATGGGAGCAGAATGGCTACACCTTC. This encodes CASSLWGWEQNGYTF.

This chain joins TRBV18 and TRBJ1-4, with D possibly being TRBD1 (5 bases). Trimming took 3 bases from V and 15 from J, leaving 26 bases between them. Germline V lookup: CDR1 KGHSH, CDR2 LQKENI. The CDR3 totals 16 residues. This chain's CDR3 is CASSPQGTIKRRRVFF. The CDR3, as DNA: TGTGCCAGCTCACCCCAGGGAACCATAAAAAGGCGACGCGTGTTTTTT.

The sample holds one count of this clone. The chain joins TRBV6-5 to TRBJ1-5; 7 nucleotides match TRBD1. The CDR3 covers 13 residues. The V segment lost 2 bases and the J segment 7 bases; nucleotides outside the gene matches: 2. Germline values: CDR1 MNHEY, CDR2 SVGAGI. CDR3 DNA: TGTGCCAGCAGTTACGACAGGGCGCAGCCCCAGCATTTT. It codes for CASSYDRAQPQHF.

This clone was found once. The genes are TRBV29-1 and TRBJ2-2; TRBD1 agrees at 7 bases. CDR1 and CDR2 (germline): SQVTM, ANQGSEA. The CDR3 extends over 14 amino acids. V gave up 5 bases and J gave up 7 bases; unmatched junction bases: 10. This CDR3 reads CSVRPRAGGGELFF. The CDR3 region has the DNA TGCAGCGTTCGACCCCGGGCAGGGGGCGGGGAGCTGTTTTTT.

The V and J genes are TRBV4-3 and TRBJ1-1; D is perhaps TRBD1 (6 bases). The CDR3 has 18 amino acids. Trimming left V 1 base short and J 6 bases short, with 24 bases between. Germline assignment: CDR1 LGHNA and CDR2 YSLEER. CDR3 in DNA: TGCGCCAGCAGCCAAGTATTTGAGGGTTGGACAGCTCGGGCTGAAGCTTTCTTT. Translation gives CASSQVFEGWTARAEAFF.

This chain links TRBV18 with TRBJ2-7; TRBD2 is a possible D gene (5 bases). The germline gives CDR1 KGHSH, CDR2 LQKENI. The ends were cut back, 4 bases at V and 7 bases at J, with 8 bases in the middle. This CDR3 is 11 amino acids long. The CDR3 nucleotides are TGTGCCAGCTCACAGACGGGGGAGCAGTACTTC. Translation gives CASSQTGEQYF.

This chain uses TRBV2 with TRBJ2-7, with TRBD2 matching 9 bases. CDR1 is SNHLY, CDR2 FYNNEI, per germline. This CDR3 comprises 18 residues. V trimming: 4 bases; J trimming: 1 base; junction bases outside the gene matches: 14. The CDR3 DNA follows: TGTGCCAGCAGTGCCGTCCGCGGGGGGGTTGGCGCATCCTACGAGCAGTACTTC. Translation: CASSAVRGGVGASYEQYF.

The chain is built from TRBV4-2 and TRBJ2-2; D is possibly TRBD2 (6 bases). The CDR3 length is 13 residues. Germline CDR1 LGHNA, CDR2 YNFKEQ. V was shortened by 3 bases and J by 4 bases, with 6 bases between the two germline ends. CDR3 region: CASSQTSTGELFF. Written as DNA, the CDR3 is TGTGCCAGCAGCCAGACTAGCACCGGGGAGCTGTTTTTT.

The chain combines TRBV6-1 with TRBJ2-2; maybe TRBD1 (6 bases). The germline gives CDR1 MNHNS, CDR2 SASEGT. This CDR3 has 17 residues. Trimming cost V 0 bases and J 0 bases, with 11 bases left between them. This CDR3 reads CASSEASGVTNTGELFF. CDR3 nucleotide sequence: TGTGCCAGCAGTGAAGCTTCAGGGGTGACGAACACCGGGGAGCTGTTTTTT.

The CDR3 reads CASSLMSGPYEQYF. CDR3 nucleotides: TGTGCCAGCAGCTTAATGAGCGGACCCTACGAGCAGTACTTC. This chain uses TRBV7-2 with TRBJ2-7; perhaps TRBD2 as D (5 bases). The CDR3 has 14 residues. Germline CDR1 is SGHTA and CDR2 is FQGNSA. V lost 2 bases and J 2 bases, leaving 10 bases between the germline ends.

The CDR3 sequence is CASSEPGQTSEQYF. CDR3 in DNA: TGTGCCAGCAGCGAACCGGGACAGACCTCCGAGCAGTACTTC. The chain is built from TRBV2 and TRBJ2-7, with 7 nucleotides matching TRBD1. The germline V gene has CDR1 SNHLY and CDR2 FYNNEI. With 6 bases clipped from V and 6 bases from J, the junction kept 11 bases outside the gene matches. The CDR3 has 14 residues. Supplemented by reference TRBV2 and TRBJ2-7, the full variable domain reads EPEVTQTPSHQVTQMGQEVILRCVPISNHLYFYWYRQILGQKVEFLVSFYNNEISEKSEIFDDQFSVERPDGSNFTLKIRSTKLEDSAMYFCASSEPGQTSEQYFGPGTRLTVT.

The V gene is TRBV7-2, the J gene TRBJ1-1, with a possible D match to TRBD1 (5 bases). The CDR3 covers 14 residues. Trimming removed 2 bases from V and 2 bases from J, with 9 bases in between. Germline values: CDR1 SGHTA, CDR2 FQGNSA. The CDR3 DNA reads TGTGCCAGCAGCTTAATGGGACTTAACACTGAAGCTTTCTTT. Translated, it gives CASSLMGLNTEAFF.

This sequence joins TRBV4-1 and TRBJ2-3; the match to TRBD2 covers 11 bases. CDR1 and CDR2 from the germline V gene are MGHRA and YSYEKL. V lost 4 bases to trimming and J lost 4 bases; unmatched junction nucleotides: 7. This CDR3 comprises 16 residues. CDR3 amino acids: CASSLGTSGFSDTQYF. The CDR3 DNA follows: TGCGCCAGCAGCCTGGGGACTAGCGGTTTTTCAGATACGCAGTATTTT.

This chain links TRBV2 with TRBJ1-5; 7 bases match TRBD1. V shed 7 bases and J 3 bases; nucleotides not matched to a gene: 15. The CDR3 is made up of 17 amino acids. CDR1 is SNHLY, CDR2 FYNNEI, per germline. The CDR3 DNA reads as TGTGCCAGCACTGGGGGTCCTGGACAGGCGAACAATCAGCCCCAGCATTTT. Its translation: CASTGGPGQANNQPQHF.

This clone was detected once. The CDR3 here is CASSPAETEAFF. The DNA of the CDR3 is TGTGCCAGCTCACCAGCGGAGACTGAAGCTTTCTTT. The V call is TRBV18, the J call TRBJ1-1; no clear D gene. The ends were cut back, 2 bases at V and 5 bases at J, with 6 bases in the middle. This CDR3 region has 12 residues. CDR1 and CDR2 (germline): KGHSH, LQKENI.

The rearrangement joins TRBV28 to TRBJ2-3; 8 positions match TRBD1. The CDR3 contains 16 residues. CDR1 MDHEN and CDR2 SYDVKM come from the germline V gene. With V trimmed by 3 bases and J by 4 bases, 9 bases remained unmatched. CDR3 DNA: TGTGCCAGCAGTTTTATCCAACAGGGGGGCCCAGATACGCAGTATTTT. It encodes CASSFIQQGGPDTQYF. The full variable domain, completed using reference TRBV28 and TRBJ2-3, is DVKVTQSSRYLVKRTGEKVFLECVQDMDHENMFWYRQDPGLGLRLIYFSYDVKMKEKGDIPEGYSVSREKKERFSLILESASTNQTSMYLCASSFIQQGGPDTQYFGPGTRLTVL.

This sequence joins TRBV9 and TRBJ2-5; D might be TRBD1 (6 bases). The DNA end lines up better with TRBJ2-7; the J call may be wrong. CDR3 length: 14 amino acids. Germline CDR1 and CDR2: SGDLS and YYNGEE. The CDR3 loop reads CASSGDTRRDEQYF. CDR3 bases: TGTGCCAGCAGCGGGGACACGCGTCGGGACGAGCAGTACTTC.

Points on this clone: Germline is not matched at one junction end, which may reflect a read error. The gene calls are TRBV29-1 and TRBJ2-3, with 7 bases that match TRBD2. Germline V gene lookup returns CDR1 SQVTM and CDR2 ANQGSEA. The CDR3 has 14 amino acids. The CDR3 DNA sequence: TGCAGCTCCCGGGGGGTTGAGGGGCGCCCCGAGGGAGTTTTT. Protein: CSSRGVEGRPEGVF.